Sequencing of this T cell receptor (beta chain) was carried out in a study of vaccination and CD4 T cells after COVID-19. As for this clonotype: The target antigen is unknown.

Germline CDR1 reads MGHDK; CDR2 reads SYGVNS. This CDR3 spans 15 amino acids. Trimming shortened V by 2 bases and J by 3 bases, and 13 bases separated the two germline ends. Sequencing of the DNA from cultured CD4+ T cells was carried out with the Oncomine TCR Beta short-read assay. MiXCR, applied by TCRdb to the PCR reads, yields one record per CDR3 protein. The sample lists 15,000 to 20,000 distinct CDR3 sequences, 55% to 75% seen once, with around a sixth in the top ten. Treatment reported: approximately nine-day PBMC culture with coronavirus spike peptide pools or control peptides (ViraFEST assay).

The receptor was isolated from a human donor who had recovered from COVID-19. Sequenced sample: CD4+ T cells from blood, cultured in vitro. This chain connects TRBV25-1 to TRBJ1-2; a possible D gene is TRBD1 (5 bases). The CDR3 sequence: CASSEVGRDYYGYTF. For the CDR3, the DNA is TGTGCCAGCAGTGAAGTGGGCAGGGACTACTATGGCTACACCTTC.